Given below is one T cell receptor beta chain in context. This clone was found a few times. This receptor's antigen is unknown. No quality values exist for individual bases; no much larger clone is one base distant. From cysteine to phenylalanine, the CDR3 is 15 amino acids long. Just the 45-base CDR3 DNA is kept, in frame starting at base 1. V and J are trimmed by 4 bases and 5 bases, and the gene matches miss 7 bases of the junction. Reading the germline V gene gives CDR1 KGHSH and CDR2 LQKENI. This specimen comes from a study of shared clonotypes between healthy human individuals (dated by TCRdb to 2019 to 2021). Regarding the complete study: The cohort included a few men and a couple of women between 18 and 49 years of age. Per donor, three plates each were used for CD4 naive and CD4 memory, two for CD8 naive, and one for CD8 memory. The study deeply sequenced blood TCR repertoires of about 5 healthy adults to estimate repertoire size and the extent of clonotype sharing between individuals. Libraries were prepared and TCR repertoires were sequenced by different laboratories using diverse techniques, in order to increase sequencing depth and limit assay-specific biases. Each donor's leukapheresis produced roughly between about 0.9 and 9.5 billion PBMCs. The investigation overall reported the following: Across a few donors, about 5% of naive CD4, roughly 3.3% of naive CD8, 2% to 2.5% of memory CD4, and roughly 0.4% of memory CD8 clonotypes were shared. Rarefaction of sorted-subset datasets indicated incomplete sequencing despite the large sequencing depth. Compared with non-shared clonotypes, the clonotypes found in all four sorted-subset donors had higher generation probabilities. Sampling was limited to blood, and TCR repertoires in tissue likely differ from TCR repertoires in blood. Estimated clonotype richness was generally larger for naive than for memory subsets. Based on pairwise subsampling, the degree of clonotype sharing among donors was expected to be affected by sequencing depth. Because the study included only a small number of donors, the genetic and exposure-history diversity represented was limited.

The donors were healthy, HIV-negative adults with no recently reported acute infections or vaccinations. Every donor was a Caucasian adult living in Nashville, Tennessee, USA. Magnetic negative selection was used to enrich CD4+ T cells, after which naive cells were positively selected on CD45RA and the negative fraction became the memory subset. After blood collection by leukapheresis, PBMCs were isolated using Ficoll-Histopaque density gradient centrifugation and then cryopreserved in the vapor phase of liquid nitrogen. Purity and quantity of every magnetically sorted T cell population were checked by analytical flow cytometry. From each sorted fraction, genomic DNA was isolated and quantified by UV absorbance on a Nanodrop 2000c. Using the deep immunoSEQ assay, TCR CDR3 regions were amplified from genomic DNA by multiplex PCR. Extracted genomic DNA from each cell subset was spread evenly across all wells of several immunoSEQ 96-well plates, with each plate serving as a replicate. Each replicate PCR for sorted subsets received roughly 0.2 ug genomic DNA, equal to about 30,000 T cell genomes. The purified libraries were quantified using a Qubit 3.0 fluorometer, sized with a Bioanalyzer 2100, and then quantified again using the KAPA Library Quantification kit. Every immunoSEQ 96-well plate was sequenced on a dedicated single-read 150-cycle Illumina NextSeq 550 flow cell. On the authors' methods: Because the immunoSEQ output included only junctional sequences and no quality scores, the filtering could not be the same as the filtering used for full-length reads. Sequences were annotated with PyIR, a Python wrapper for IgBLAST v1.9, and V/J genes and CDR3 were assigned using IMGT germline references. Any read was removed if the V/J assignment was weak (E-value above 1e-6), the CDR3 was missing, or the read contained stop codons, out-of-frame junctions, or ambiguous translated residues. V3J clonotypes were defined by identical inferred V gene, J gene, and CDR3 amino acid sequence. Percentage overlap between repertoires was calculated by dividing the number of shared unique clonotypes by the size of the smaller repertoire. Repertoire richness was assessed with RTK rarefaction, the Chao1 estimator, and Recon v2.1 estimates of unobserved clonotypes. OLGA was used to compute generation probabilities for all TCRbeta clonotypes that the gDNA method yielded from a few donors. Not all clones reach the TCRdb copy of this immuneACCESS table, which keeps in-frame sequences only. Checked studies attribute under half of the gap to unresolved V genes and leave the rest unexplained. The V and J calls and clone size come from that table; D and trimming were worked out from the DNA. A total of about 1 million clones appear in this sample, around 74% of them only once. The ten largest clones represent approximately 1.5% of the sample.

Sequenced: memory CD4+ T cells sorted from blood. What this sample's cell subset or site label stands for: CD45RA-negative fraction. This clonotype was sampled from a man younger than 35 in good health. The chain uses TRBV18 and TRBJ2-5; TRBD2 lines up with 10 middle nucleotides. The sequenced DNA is TGTGCCAGCTCACGTTCTAGCGGGGGTCGGGAGACCCAGTACTTC. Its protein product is CASSRSSGGRETQYF.